In this sample, the clone carrying this TCR beta chain turned up many times. The target antigen is unknown. This entry comes from a study of T cells in Graves' hyperthyroidism and ophthalmopathy. RNA transcripts were the template for amplifying TCR beta CDR3 regions. First-round RT-PCR with HTBI primers amplified the TCR CDR3 region. Using its own MiXCR run on the multiplex PCR reads, TCRdb lists one record per CDR3 protein. Of about 740,000 distinct CDR3 sequences listed, 13% to 15% were seen once; the top ten hold around 9.6%. Overall study findings and caveats: Researchers found most expanded thyroid clonotypes above 0.001 in blood as well.

Graves' hyperthyroidism is called stable when ophthalmopathy does not progress within 18 months. Newly diagnosed hyperthyroidism patients aged 18 to 65 years had disease lasting under 2 months. The V end was cut by 0 bases, the J end by 5 bases, with 11 bases between. The CDR3 is 15 residues long. Germline V gene lookup returns CDR1 MNHEY and CDR2 SVGAGI. The V gene is TRBV6-5, the J gene TRBJ2-1, with D tentatively TRBD1 or TRBD2 (6 bases each). The sequencing sample was made of blood. This TCR derives from a woman aged 18-29 years with Graves' hyperthyroidism. CDR3 sequence reads: CASSYSRDTNNEQFF. The CDR3 DNA sequence: TGTGCCAGCAGTTACTCGCGGGACACTAACAATGAGCAGTTCTTC.